This T cell receptor beta chain was sequenced for a study of response to subunit inactivated influenza vaccine. TCRdb ran MiXCR on the RT-PCR reads and lists one entry per CDR3 protein. This sample has more than 400,000 distinct CDR3 sequences; 10% to 11% occur once, and the top ten carry about 12%. General observations from the study: After each seasonal influenza vaccination, few new T cells are recruited, the authors suggested.

Turning to this clonotype: Its antigen remains unknown. One junction end does not reproduce the germline sequence, and a read error may be involved.

Germline V gives CDR1 SGDLS, CDR2 YYNGEE. The CDR3 runs to 13 residues. The source is a middle-aged man who received an inactivated influenza vaccine. Sample: PBMCs from blood, taken 35 to 45 days after vaccination. V is TRBV9 and J is TRBJ2-5; D gene unclear. CDR3 nucleotide sequence: TGTGCCAGCGGCGTGGGGTTACAAGAGACCCAGTACTTC. Translation: CASGVGLQETQYF. Full variable domain (rest looked up from reference TRBV9 and TRBJ2-5): DSGVTQTPKHLITATGQRVTLRCSPRSGDLSVYWYQQSLDQGLQFLIQYYNGEERAKGNILERFSAQQFPDLHSELNLSSLELGDSALYFCASGVGLQETQYFGPGTRLLVL.